The clone carrying this T cell receptor (beta chain) was picked up one time. The CDR3 extends over 16 amino acids. Looked up from germline, CDR1 is SGDLS and CDR2 is YYNGEE. Trimming left V 4 bases short and J 2 bases short, with 18 bases between. The data were obtained in a study of cytomegalovirus exposure and HLA in healthy donors. PCR amplification relied on 60 Vbeta primers (plus 13 Jbeta primers). Assay: immunoSEQ multiplex PCR; the TCRdb copy retains only in-frame clones and omits some. The table records over 110,000 clones, approximately 78% of them present only once. Sample: PBMCs. The receptor was isolated from a middle-aged woman in good health and CMV-seropositive. The rearrangement uses TRBV9 and TRBJ2-5; D might be TRBD2 (7 bases). The CDR3 DNA sequence: TGTGCCAGCAGCTCACACGGGGGGCTGGCACAAGAGACCCAGTACTTC. Its protein product is CASSSHGGLAQETQYF.